This record concerns one TCR beta chain sequence. The sample originates from a study of blood T cell repertoires in COVID-19. Turning to the study itself: Samples representing acute and convalescent COVID-19 were sourced from the United States, Italy and Spain.

Measured with immunoSEQ multiplex PCR; TCRdb has only the in-frame clones, and not every one. Among 98,000 or so clones listed, about 86% were seen once. The TCR originated in a woman aged 55-75 years in a cohort sampled during active or convalescent COVID-19. The sample taken for sequencing was peripheral blood.

For the CDR3, the DNA is TGTGCCAGCAGCCAGGGGACTAGCGTCAGCACAGATACGCAGTATTTT. Amino acids: CASSQGTSVSTDTQYF. The chain links TRBV4-2 to TRBJ2-3, with TRBD2 matching 10 bases. V shed 3 bases and J 0 bases; nucleotides not matched to a gene: 3. Germline V gives CDR1 LGHNA, CDR2 YNFKEQ. This CDR3 is 16 amino acids long.